The present T cell receptor (beta chain) was sequenced within a study of CD8 T cells in ankylosing spondylitis. This clonotype was seen at least ten times. Quantitative 5'-RACE with molecular barcodes generated TCR beta libraries. Using its own MiXCR run on the 5' RACE reads, TCRdb lists one record per CDR3 protein. The profile shows about 140,000 distinct CDR3 sequences, about 7.3% of them singletons. CDR3 length: 15 amino acids. V lost 5 bases and J lost 2, with 15 bases in between. The germline gives CDR1 SGHVS, CDR2 FQNEAQ. The rearrangement links TRBV7-8 to TRBJ2-5; D tentatively fits TRBD1 or TRBD2 (5 bases each). This clonotype originated in a female donor with ankylosing spondylitis or in good health (not recorded which). The sequenced sample consisted of blood, either unsorted or a sorted T cell fraction (not recorded which). Here the CDR3 DNA reads TGTGCCAGCAGCCCCGTGGGACGGACTCAAGAGACCCAGTACTTC. Translating it yields CASSPVGRTQETQYF.